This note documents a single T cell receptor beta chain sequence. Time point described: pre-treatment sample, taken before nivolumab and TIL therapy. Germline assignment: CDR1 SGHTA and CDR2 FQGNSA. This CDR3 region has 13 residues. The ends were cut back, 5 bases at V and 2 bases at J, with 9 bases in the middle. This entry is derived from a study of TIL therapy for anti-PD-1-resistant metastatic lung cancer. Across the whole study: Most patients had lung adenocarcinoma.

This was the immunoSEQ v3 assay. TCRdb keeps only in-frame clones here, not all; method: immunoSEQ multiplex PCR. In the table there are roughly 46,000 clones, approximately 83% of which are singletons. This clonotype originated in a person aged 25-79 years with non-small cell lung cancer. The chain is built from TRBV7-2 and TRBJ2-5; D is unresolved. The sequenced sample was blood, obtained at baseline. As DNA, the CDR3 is TGTGCCAGCAGCCCGTTGGCTCAAGAGACCCAGTACTTC. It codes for CASSPLAQETQYF.